Below are 23 T cell receptor beta chains sequenced from a single sample in a study of T cell responses to AZD1222 COVID-19 vaccine. Only in-frame clones appear in the TCRdb table, and some are missing; sequencing was by immunoSEQ multiplex PCR. The profile shows 90,000 to 150,000 clones, more than 75% of them singletons. This specimen was peripheral blood, taken on day 0 of AZD1222 vaccination. The origin of the receptors is an adult in good health.

This chain uses TRBV5-1 with TRBJ2-7, with TRBD1 as a possible D gene (6 bases). Germline CDR1 reads SGHRS; CDR2 reads YFSETQ. V was clipped by 0 bases and J by 10 bases, with 17 bases between them. CDR3 length: 14 amino acids. The CDR3 DNA is TGCGCCAGCAGCTTGGAGGCTGTGGGACAAAAACAGTACTTC. Translated, it gives CASSLEAVGQKQYF.

V and J are TRBV18 and TRBJ1-2; 9 bases are shared with TRBD1. Germline V gene lookup returns CDR1 KGHSH and CDR2 LQKENI. This CDR3 comprises 12 residues. V lost 6 bases, J lost 8 bases, and 4 bases stayed unmatched. The CDR3 reads CASSRQGDGYTF. Written as DNA, the CDR3 is TGTGCCAGCTCGCGACAGGGGGACGGCTACACCTTC.

A few counts support this clone. V is TRBV7-8 and J is TRBJ2-7; D may be TRBD1 (5 bases). The CDR3 loop spans 14 amino acids. The ends were cut back, 5 bases at V and 0 bases at J, with 11 bases in the middle. Germline V CDR1 and CDR2: SGHVS, FQNEAQ. The CDR3 nucleotides read TGTGCCAGCAGCCTAAGACAGACCTCCTACGAGCAGTACTTC. This encodes CASSLRQTSYEQYF.

The chain has TRBV11-2 and TRBJ1-1; 8 bases line up with TRBD1. CDR3 length: 15 amino acids. Germline CDR1 and CDR2: SGHAT and FQNNGV. With V trimmed by 6 bases and J by 4 bases, 10 bases remained unmatched. The CDR3 spells CASRTQGAWGTEAFF. For the CDR3, the DNA is TGTGCCAGCAGGACCCAGGGGGCTTGGGGCACTGAAGCTTTCTTT.

This clone has just one count. The chain has TRBV9 and TRBJ2-3, with a possible D match to TRBD2 (5 bases). The CDR3 runs to 13 residues. Germline assignment: CDR1 SGDLS and CDR2 YYNGEE. V was shortened by 7 bases and J by 3 bases, with 12 bases between the two germline ends. For the CDR3, the DNA is TGTGCCAGCGGACCACTAGATACAGATACGCAGTATTTT. Its protein product is CASGPLDTDTQYF.

CDR3 DNA: TGTGCCAGCAGCCAATCGAGGCTGGGAGCTACTAATGAAAAACTGTTTTTT. Protein sequence: CASSQSRLGATNEKLFF. The chain combines TRBV16 with TRBJ1-4; D remains unclear. Germline V gene data show CDR1 as KGHSY and CDR2 as FQNENV. The CDR3 spans 17 residues. V was shortened by 0 bases and J by 2 bases, with 13 bases between the two germline ends.

This chain links TRBV28 with TRBJ1-6; the D gene is possibly TRBD1 (5 bases). Germline-derived CDR1 and CDR2 are MDHEN and SYDVKM. The CDR3 is 15 amino acids. Deletions cut 6 bases from V and 7 bases from J, with 16 bases between. CDR3 protein: CASRGGSLPNSPLHF. The CDR3 DNA follows: TGTGCCAGCAGGGGGGGGTCTCTTCCCAATTCACCCCTCCACTTT.

V usage is TRBV10-3 and J usage is TRBJ2-2, with 16 bases that match TRBD2. This CDR3 is 18 amino acids long. The germline V gene encodes CDR1 ENHRY and CDR2 SYGVKD. V trimming: 5 bases; J trimming: 7 bases; junction bases outside the gene matches: 10. The CDR3: CAISPGTSGGAYGGELFF. The CDR3 nucleotides read TGTGCCATCAGTCCCGGGACTAGCGGGGGGGCCTATGGCGGGGAGCTGTTTTTT.

The chain is built from TRBV21-1 and TRBJ2-3; the table's D call, TRBD2, has no DNA check behind it. TRBV21-1 is annotated as a pseudogene. This CDR3 has 17 residues. The CDR3 DNA reads TGTGCCAGCAGCAAACACGTTGCGGGAGGGCCAATTGATACGCAGTATTTT. Translated: CASSKHVAGGPIDTQYF.

V and J are TRBV5-1 and TRBJ1-2; 8 bases map to TRBD1. Germline V gives CDR1 SGHRS, CDR2 YFSETQ. The CDR3 consists of 16 residues. Trimming at V came to 2 bases and at J to 7 bases, leaving 13 bases not matched to a gene. CDR3 bases: TGCGCCAGCAGCTTCGCAGGGGGCGAAATAATGGGTGGCTACACCTTC. As protein: CASSFAGGEIMGGYTF. Variable domain in full (rest from reference TRBV5-1 and TRBJ1-2): KAGVTQTPRYLIKTRGQQVTLSCSPISGHRSVSWYQQTPGQGLQFLFEYFSETQRNKGNFPGRFSGRQFSNSRSEMNVSTLELGDSALYLCASSFAGGEIMGGYTFGSGTRLTVV.

The rearrangement uses TRBV24-1 and TRBJ1-2, with 8 bases identical to TRBD1. The CDR3 is made up of 17 amino acids. J lost 8 bases, V lost 3 bases, and 16 bases had no gene match. The germline V gene encodes CDR1 KGHDR and CDR2 SFDVKD. The CDR3 sequence is CATSDPSALSGQGGYTF. In DNA, the CDR3 is TGTGCCACCAGTGATCCCTCGGCTCTGAGCGGACAGGGCGGCTACACCTTC.

As to this clone: Distinct nucleotide sequences in the sample also encode this CDR3. The gene calls are TRBV28 and TRBJ1-2; TRBD1 is a possible D gene (5 bases). This CDR3 is 12 amino acids long. The V gene's germline CDR1 is MDHEN and CDR2 SYDVKM. The V end was cut by 4 bases, the J end by 5 bases, with 8 bases between. The CDR3 DNA is TGTGCCAGCAGTTCCCGGACATATGGCTACACCTTC. This codes for CASSSRTYGYTF.

The chain carries TRBV6-5 and TRBJ1-1; maybe TRBD1 (6 bases). Germline V CDR1 and CDR2: MNHEY, SVGAGI. CDR3 length equals 14 residues. V was shortened by 2 bases and J by 7 bases, with 14 bases between the two germline ends. In nucleotides, the CDR3 is TGTGCCAGCAGTTACATGAGGGCAGGGGTTGAAGCTTTCTTT. Translated, it gives CASSYMRAGVEAFF.

The rearrangement joins TRBV6-5 to TRBJ1-1; D gene unclear. CDR1 and CDR2 from the germline V gene are MNHEY and SVGAGI. V lost 0 bases and J 6 bases, leaving 17 bases between the germline ends. This CDR3 contains 16 residues. The CDR3 sequence: CASSYSNESPRPEAFF. The CDR3 DNA reads as TGTGCCAGCAGTTACTCGAATGAATCTCCTCGCCCTGAAGCTTTCTTT.

This clone was seen only a few times. CDR3 sequence: CASSDPGNYGYTF. CDR3 coding DNA: TGTGCCAGCAGTGATCCAGGCAACTATGGCTACACCTTC. J is TRBJ1-2 and V is TRBV6-1; D remains unclear. CDR1 and CDR2 from the germline V gene are MNHNS and SASEGT. The ends were cut back, 3 bases at V and 2 bases at J, with 7 bases in the middle. The CDR3 extends over 13 amino acids.

The rearrangement links TRBV5-1 to TRBJ2-2; 7 bases are shared with TRBD1. The ends lost 2 bases at V and 7 bases at J; junction bases unmatched: 5. There are 14 residues in the CDR3. Germline V gene lookup returns CDR1 SGHRS and CDR2 YFSETQ. The CDR3 coding sequence is TGCGCCAGCAGCTTTACAGGGGACAGCGGGGAGCTGTTTTTT. Protein sequence: CASSFTGDSGELFF.

J is TRBJ1-4 and V is TRBV15; D remains unclear. The CDR3 covers 14 residues. V lost 6 bases and J lost 7, with 15 bases in between. The germline V gene encodes CDR1 LNHNV and CDR2 YYDKDF (reference sequence). CDR3 bases: TGTGCCACCAGAAGACGGGAGAGGGCTGAAAAACTGTTTTTT. Its translation: CATRRRERAEKLFF.

This clone showed up just once. The chain couples TRBV7-2 to TRBJ2-1; D is possibly TRBD2 (5 bases). CDR1 is SGHTA and CDR2 is FQGNSA in the germline V gene. The CDR3 totals 14 residues. The V end was cut by 2 bases, the J end by 7 bases, with 12 bases between. The CDR3 coding sequence is TGTGCCAGCAGCTTACGACGGGGTGGTAATGAGCAGTTCTTC. This sequence encodes CASSLRRGGNEQFF.

The chain uses TRBV28 and TRBJ1-6, with D hard to call. Looked up from germline, CDR1 is MDHEN and CDR2 is SYDVKM. The CDR3 is 20 residues long. With 3 bases removed from V and 0 bases from J, the gap between germline ends came to 21 bases. CDR3 bases: TGTGCCAGCAGTTTTATGGTTCCGCTAACAGATAGCTCCTATAATTCACCCCTCCACTTT. This gives the protein CASSFMVPLTDSSYNSPLHF.

Many counts were recorded for this clone. The chain carries TRBV14 and TRBJ2-5; D remains ambiguous. In germline, CDR1 is SGHDN, CDR2 FVKESK. There are 14 residues in the CDR3. The germline V and J ends were trimmed by 8 bases and 1 base, with 14 bases remaining between them. CDR3 protein: CASRKVGFQETQYF. The DNA of the CDR3 is TGTGCCAGCCGGAAGGTCGGCTTCCAAGAGACCCAGTACTTC.

V is TRBV7-2 and J is TRBJ2-3; the match to TRBD2 covers 10 bases. Looked up from germline, CDR1 is SGHTA and CDR2 is FQGNSA. CDR3 length: 16 amino acids. The trim removed 1 base at V and 4 bases at J, leaving 5 bases unmatched. The CDR3 spells CASSLGLAGAPDTQYF. In DNA, the CDR3 is TGTGCCAGCAGCTTAGGTCTAGCGGGAGCACCAGATACGCAGTATTTT.

This clone occurred once. V gene TRBV13 combines with J gene TRBJ1-1, with 10 bases that match TRBD1. J lost 5 bases, V lost 5 bases, and 5 bases had no gene match. Germline V gives CDR1 PRHDT, CDR2 FYEKMQ (reference sequence). The CDR3 runs to 14 residues. The CDR3 here is CASSTGQGGTEAFF. Written as DNA, the CDR3 is TGTGCCAGCAGCACAGGACAGGGGGGAACTGAAGCTTTCTTT. The full variable domain, in which reference TRBV13 and TRBJ1-1 provide the parts outside the CDR3, is AAGVIQSPRHLIKEKRETATLKCYPIPRHDTVYWYQQGPGQDPQFLISFYEKMQSDKGSIPDRFSAQQFSDYHSELNMSSLELGDSALYFCASSTGQGGTEAFFGQGTRLTVV.

This chain links TRBV6-2 or TRBV6-3 with TRBJ1-1; possibly TRBD1 for D (6 bases). CDR3 length: 14 amino acids. V shed 5 bases and J shed 11 bases, with 21 bases lying between them. In germline, CDR1 is MNHEY, CDR2 SVGEGT. CDR3 protein: CASSGPRDTLTAFF. CDR3 coding DNA: TGTGCCAGCAGTGGACCACGGGACACCCTGACGGCTTTCTTT.